The 10 T cell receptor beta chains below come from one sample, sequenced in a study of cytomegalovirus exposure and HLA in healthy donors. The PCR was carried out with 60 Vbeta primers and 13 Jbeta primers. The data were produced by immunoSEQ multiplex PCR, yet TCRdb's version contains in-frame clones alone and is incomplete. The profile covers 200,000 to 300,000 clones, with around 83% appearing a single time and around 0.22% taken by the ten largest. The material sequenced was PBMCs. The source of these receptors is a girl aged 2 to 9 in good health and CMV-seronegative.

Only one count was recorded for this clone. The gene calls are TRBV9 and TRBJ2-7; 10 bases fit TRBD1. Per germline, CDR1 SGDLS and CDR2 YYNGEE. V shed 3 bases, J shed 5 bases, and the junction held 5 bases outside the gene matches. CDR3 length: 14 residues. The chain's CDR3 is CASSGGTGVHEQYF. CDR3 in DNA: TGTGCCAGCAGCGGCGGGACAGGGGTCCACGAGCAGTACTTC. Full variable domain (missing parts from reference TRBV9 and TRBJ2-7): DSGVTQTPKHLITATGQRVTLRCSPRSGDLSVYWYQQSLDQGLQFLIQYYNGEERAKGNILERFSAQQFPDLHSELNLSSLELGDSALYFCASSGGTGVHEQYFGPGTRLTVT.

The rearrangement uses TRBV7-3 and TRBJ1-1; no reliable D call. The V gene lost 1 base and the J gene lost 1 base, with 7 bases spanning the gap. Per the germline V gene, CDR1 is SGHTA and CDR2 is FQGTGA. The CDR3 has 14 residues. The DNA for the CDR3 is TGTGCCAGCAGCTTAAACCCAGGGAACACTGAAGCTTTCTTT. Its protein product is CASSLNPGNTEAFF.

The V and J genes are TRBV5-4 and TRBJ2-7, with 7 bases that match TRBD2. The CDR3 covers 13 residues. Trimming removed 2 bases from V and 4 bases from J; junction bases left unmatched: 3. The V gene's germline CDR1 is SGHNT and CDR2 YYREEE (reference sequence). CDR3 DNA sequence: TGTGCCAGCAGCTTTGTCGGGAGGTACGAGCAGTACTTC. Translating it yields CASSFVGRYEQYF.

The chain combines TRBV19 with TRBJ2-3; 11 nucleotides match TRBD2. The CDR3 is made up of 17 amino acids. V dropped 3 bases and J dropped 4; count of bases not matched to a gene: 9. Germline lookup yields CDR1 LNHDA and CDR2 SQIVND (reference sequence). The CDR3 DNA follows: TGTGCCAGTAGTATCCGGGTACTAGCGGGAGTATCAGATACGCAGTATTTT. It is translated as CASSIRVLAGVSDTQYF. The full variable domain, with the rest looked up from reference TRBV19 and TRBJ2-3, is DGGITQSPKYLFRKEGQNVTLSCEQNLNHDAMYWYRQDPGQGLRLIYYSQIVNDFQKGDIAEGYSVSREKKESFPLTVTSAQKNPTAFYLCASSIRVLAGVSDTQYFGPGTRLTVL.

This clone has just one count. V and J are TRBV5-1 and TRBJ1-2; tentative D call: TRBD1 (5 bases). Trimming removed 1 base from V and 6 bases from J, with 19 bases in between. The V gene's germline CDR1 is SGHRS and CDR2 YFSETQ. The CDR3 has 16 amino acids. The CDR3 is CASSLSGEPDLNGYTF. In DNA form, the CDR3 reads TGCGCCAGCAGCTTGTCGGGGGAGCCAGACCTCAATGGCTACACCTTC.

The J gene is TRBJ2-5, the V gene TRBV5-1, with D unresolved. Gene TRBJ2-7 matches the end of the DNA better, so the J call may be wrong. CDR1 and CDR2 (germline): SGHRS, YFSETQ. The CDR3 spans 13 residues. This chain's CDR3 is CASSLRNSYEQYF. CDR3 DNA sequence: TGCGCCAGCAGCTTACGTAACTCCTACGAGCAGTACTTC.

The chain uses TRBV30 and TRBJ2-3; 8 bases are a match to TRBD1. This CDR3 is 13 amino acids long. The V segment lost 5 bases and the J segment 6 bases; nucleotides outside the gene matches: 7. Per the germline V gene, CDR1 is GTSNPN and CDR2 is SVGIG (reference sequence). CDR3 nucleotides: TGTGCCTGGCGCAGGCAGGGGGCGGATACGCAGTATTTT. Translation gives CAWRRQGADTQYF.

The rearrangement links TRBV6-6 to TRBJ2-1, with a possible D match to TRBD2 (6 bases). This CDR3 is 13 amino acids long. Per the germline V gene, CDR1 is MNHNY and CDR2 is SVGAGI (reference sequence). The ends were cut back, 5 bases at V and 5 bases at J, with 10 bases in the middle. The CDR3 region is CASSRGNNNEQFF. CDR3 nucleotide sequence: TGTGCCAGCAGTCGGGGGAATAACAATGAGCAGTTCTTC.

V and J are TRBV11-2 and TRBJ2-1; 15 bases align to TRBD2. The CDR3 is 16 amino acids. With V trimmed by 3 bases and J by 7 bases, 4 bases remained unmatched. CDR1 is SGHAT, CDR2 FQNNGV, per germline. The CDR3 loop reads CASSFPGTSGGNEQFF. The CDR3 nucleotides read TGTGCCAGCAGCTTTCCGGGGACTAGCGGGGGGAATGAGCAGTTCTTC.

The chain carries TRBV4-1 and TRBJ1-5, with TRBD1 identical over 7 bases. The V and J ends lost 4 bases and 3 bases, in that order; junction bases with no gene match: 6. The CDR3 runs 15 residues. Germline CDR1 is MGHRA and CDR2 is YSYEKL. CDR3 bases: TGCGCCAGCAGCCCGGGCGGGACAGCCAATCAGCCCCAGCATTTT. This sequence encodes CASSPGGTANQPQHF.